This entry lists 16 T cell receptor beta chains sequenced from one sample in a study of T cells in localized non-small cell lung cancer. Here immunoSEQ multiplex PCR was the method, and the copy in TCRdb shows in-frame clones only, minus some. The data show nearly 3,500 clones, around 20% seen once. The specimen was lung tumor tissue, collected before any cancer treatment. The receptors come from a woman aged 40 to 75 with stage III squamous cell lung carcinoma.

A few counts support this clone. J is TRBJ2-1 and V is TRBV6-8; 9 nucleotides align to TRBD2. This CDR3 comprises 15 residues. The V and J ends lost 6 bases and 6 bases, in that order; junction bases with no gene match: 9. Germline V lookup: CDR1 MNHGY, CDR2 SAAAGT. The CDR3 DNA is TGTGCCAGCAGGTTAGCGGGAGCGGGCCCCAATGAGCAGTTCTTC. Protein product: CASRLAGAGPNEQFF.

This chain links TRBV29-1 with TRBJ2-1; D is uncertain. The V gene's germline CDR1 is SQVTM and CDR2 ANQGSEA. The CDR3 loop spans 12 amino acids. Written as DNA, the CDR3 is TGCAACACGGTGGTGTCCTACAATGAGCAGTTCTTC. Translated, it gives CNTVVSYNEQFF.

This chain connects TRBV9 to TRBJ1-4; tentative D call: TRBD1 (6 bases). Per the germline V gene, CDR1 is SGDLS and CDR2 is YYNGEE. The CDR3 extends over 14 amino acids. Trimming shortened V by 0 bases and J by 8 bases, and 11 bases separated the two germline ends. The DNA of the CDR3 is TGTGCCAGCAGCGTAGGGGCAGGGGAGGAAAAACTGTTTTTT. Its protein is CASSVGAGEEKLFF.

V gene TRBV9 combines with J gene TRBJ2-1, with TRBD2 identical over 10 bases. The CDR3 is 17 amino acids. The junction had 9 bases not matched to a gene; V was cut back by 5 bases and J by 1 base. Per the germline V gene, CDR1 is SGDLS and CDR2 is YYNGEE. CDR3 DNA: TGTGCCAGCAGTCGATCAACTAGCGGGAATTCCTACAATGAGCAGTTCTTC. Translating gives CASSRSTSGNSYNEQFF.

V is TRBV6-8 and J is TRBJ2-1; 7 positions agree with TRBD1. V trimming: 2 bases; J trimming: 4 bases; junction bases outside the gene matches: 2. CDR3 length equals 14 residues. Per germline, CDR1 MNHGY and CDR2 SAAAGT. The CDR3 loop reads CASSYRGLYNEQFF. The DNA of the CDR3 is TGTGCCAGCAGTTACAGGGGGCTGTACAATGAGCAGTTCTTC.

V usage is TRBV19 and J usage is TRBJ2-7; D ambiguous. CDR3 length: 13 residues. Between the trimmed V and J ends, which lost 6 bases and 2 bases, there was a span of 11 bases. Germline V gene sequence: CDR1 LNHDA, CDR2 SQIVND (reference sequence). The CDR3 DNA reads as TGTGCCAGTAGCCGCGACGAAACCTACGAGCAGTACTTC. This gives the protein CASSRDETYEQYF.

In this sample, this clone is medium-sized. V usage is TRBV11-3 and J usage is TRBJ1-1; 7 nucleotides match TRBD1. The V gene end was trimmed by 5 bases and the J gene end by 0 bases; junction bases not matched to a gene: 6. The CDR3 is 15 amino acids. Germline assignment: CDR1 SGHNT and CDR2 YENEEA. The CDR3 sequence: CASSGRDSLNTEAFF. The CDR3, as DNA: TGTGCCAGCAGCGGACGGGACAGCTTGAACACTGAAGCTTTCTTT.

This chain uses TRBV28 with TRBJ1-4; D remains unclear. Germline assignment: CDR1 MDHEN and CDR2 SYDVKM. There are 20 residues in the CDR3. V lost 8 bases and J 7 bases, leaving 35 bases between the germline ends. The CDR3 region is CASDTSGPGSYSYVGEKLFF. The CDR3 DNA follows: TGTGCCAGCGACACCTCGGGTCCGGGCAGCTACTCGTACGTTGGTGAAAAACTGTTTTTT.

J is TRBJ1-1 and V is TRBV5-1; tentatively, D is TRBD1 (6 bases). The CDR3 extends over 14 amino acids. The V gene's germline CDR1 is SGHRS and CDR2 YFSETQ. Trimming cost V 3 bases and J 4 bases, with 13 bases left between them. The CDR3 here is CASSWAGGRTEAFF. The CDR3 nucleotides are TGCGCCAGCAGCTGGGCCGGGGGGCGCACTGAAGCTTTCTTT.

This clone was counted a few times. The chain links TRBV7-1 to TRBJ2-1; no firm D call. TRBV7-1 is filed as an ORF, its function uncertain. This CDR3 is 13 amino acids long. V gave up 4 bases and J gave up 10 bases, with 14 bases separating them. Here the CDR3 DNA reads TGTGCCAGCAGCTTCCAGATCGGAGTGGAGCAGTTCTTC. Protein product: CASSFQIGVEQFF.

Relative to its sample, this clone is medium-sized. The V gene is TRBV9, the J gene TRBJ2-3, with 7 bases aligning to TRBD1. The CDR3 contains 14 residues. Germline V gene data show CDR1 as SGDLS and CDR2 as YYNGEE. V lost 0 bases and J lost 7; bases outside the gene matches: 5. The CDR3 loop is CASSVETGTHTQYF. In DNA, the CDR3 is TGTGCCAGCAGCGTAGAGACAGGGACGCATACGCAGTATTTT.

This clone qualifies as medium-sized (0.01 to 0.1%). This sequence joins TRBV11-3 and TRBJ2-1; 9 nucleotides agree with TRBD2. CDR1 is SGHNT and CDR2 is YENEEA in the germline V gene. The CDR3 contains 15 residues. After removal of 2 bases from V and 2 bases from J, the junction contained 1 base not matched to a gene. CDR3 region: CASSLTSGPYNEQFF. In DNA form, the CDR3 reads TGTGCCAGCAGCTTAACTAGCGGGCCCTACAATGAGCAGTTCTTC. The full variable domain, in which reference TRBV11-3 and TRBJ2-1 provide the parts outside the CDR3, is EAGVVQSPRYKIIEKKQPVAFWCNPISGHNTLYWYLQNLGQGPELLIRYENEEAVDDSQLPKDRFSAERLKGVDSTLKIQPAELGDSAVYLCASSLTSGPYNEQFFGPGTRLTVL.

V gene TRBV6-8 combines with J gene TRBJ2-1; TRBD1 aligns across 7 bases. The ends lost 0 bases at V and 9 bases at J; junction bases unmatched: 2. The CDR3 runs to 13 residues. The germline CDR1 and CDR2 sequences are MNHGY and SAAAGT. Written as DNA, the CDR3 is TGTGCCAGCAGTTACTCTAGGACAGGTGAGCAGTTCTTC. Encoded protein: CASSYSRTGEQFF.

Only a few counts were recorded for this clone. In nucleotides, the CDR3 is TGTGCCAGCAGCTCCTTTCCTTTGACTAGCGGGAGGGGGGGTGAGCAGTTCTTC. This encodes CASSSFPLTSGRGGEQFF. The chain couples TRBV11-3 to TRBJ2-1, with 14 bases matching TRBD2. The CDR3 is 18 residues long. V lost 4 bases and J lost 9; bases outside the gene matches: 14. Germline CDR1 reads SGHNT; CDR2 reads YENEEA.

This clone was seen more than once but under ten times. The chain employs TRBV6-8 and TRBJ2-7; D is unresolved. Germline CDR1 reads MNHGY; CDR2 reads SAAAGT. The CDR3 has 13 residues. The ends were cut back, 4 bases at V and 9 bases at J, with 16 bases in the middle. CDR3 nucleotide sequence: TGTGCCAGCAGTTCCTCCCTCGAGACGACGCAGTACTTC. This translates into CASSSSLETTQYF.

This clone was counted at least ten times. V and J are TRBV11-3 and TRBJ1-2, with 7 bases fitting TRBD1. The germline V gene encodes CDR1 SGHNT and CDR2 YENEEA. V was pared by 4 bases and J by 5 bases, with 16 bases of the junction left unmatched. The CDR3 extends over 17 amino acids. The DNA for the CDR3 is TGTGCCAGCAGCTCGGGGGATTACAGGGGTAGGACGTATGGCTACACCTTC. This sequence encodes CASSSGDYRGRTYGYTF.